This T cell receptor (beta chain) stems from a study of OX40 agonist ivuxolimab in advanced cancers. The table came from immunoSEQ multiplex PCR; TCRdb's copy has only in-frame clones and leaves some out. The sample lists about 79,000 clones, about 88% seen once, with roughly 4% in the top ten. The material was CD4+ or CD8+ T cells sorted from blood, obtained in a trial of the OX40 agonist ivuxolimab. The source of this sequence is an adult with an advanced solid tumor such as melanoma, head and neck, liver or kidney cancer.

CDR3 DNA: TGCGCCAGCAGCTTGTCCGGACTAGCAACCTACAATGAGCAGTTCTTC. Its protein is CASSLSGLATYNEQFF. The chain employs TRBV5-1 and TRBJ2-1; 8 bases match TRBD2. The germline V gene has CDR1 SGHRS and CDR2 YFSETQ. This CDR3 spans 16 amino acids. V was clipped by 1 base and J by 2 bases; unmatched bases: 5.